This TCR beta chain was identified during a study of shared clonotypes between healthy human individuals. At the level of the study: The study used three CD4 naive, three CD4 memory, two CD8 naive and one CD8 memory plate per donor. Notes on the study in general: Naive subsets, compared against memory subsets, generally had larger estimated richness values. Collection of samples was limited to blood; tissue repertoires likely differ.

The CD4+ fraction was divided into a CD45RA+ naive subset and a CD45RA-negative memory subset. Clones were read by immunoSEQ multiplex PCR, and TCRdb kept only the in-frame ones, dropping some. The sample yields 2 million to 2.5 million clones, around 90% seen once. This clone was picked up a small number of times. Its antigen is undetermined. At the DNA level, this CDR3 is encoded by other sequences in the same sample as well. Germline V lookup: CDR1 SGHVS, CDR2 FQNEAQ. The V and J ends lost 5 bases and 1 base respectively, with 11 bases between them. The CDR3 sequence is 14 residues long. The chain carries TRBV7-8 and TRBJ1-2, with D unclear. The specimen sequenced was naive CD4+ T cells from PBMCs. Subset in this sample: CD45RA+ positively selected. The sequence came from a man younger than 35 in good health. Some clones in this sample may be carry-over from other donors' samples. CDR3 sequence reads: CASSPRTDNYGYTF. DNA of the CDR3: TGTGCCAGCAGCCCGAGGACGGATAACTATGGCTACACCTTC.